The 10 T cell receptor beta chains reported below all come from one sample, sequenced in a study of T cells after posttransplantation cyclophosphamide. Cyclophosphamide on days +3 and +4 followed busulfan-fludarabine conditioning and a marrow graft. TCRdb keeps only in-frame clones here, not all; method: immunoSEQ multiplex PCR. Listed here are about 1,800 clones without any singletons, the top ten holding approximately 15%. This specimen consisted of PBMCs, obtained around 35 days after allogeneic stem cell transplant with posttransplant cyclophosphamide. All receptors come from a female patient in her 60s who received an allogeneic stem cell transplant from a related donor and was CMV-positive. Certain T cells may be donor cells from the graft.

This clone was seen at least ten times. The gene calls are TRBV25-1 and TRBJ2-7; maybe TRBD1 (5 bases). Trimming left V 4 bases short and J 2 bases short, with 15 bases between. CDR3 length: 15 amino acids. Germline-derived CDR1 and CDR2 are MGHDK and SYGVNS. CDR3 nucleotide sequence: TGTGCCAGCAGTGCCGTAAGGGCAGGGCCCTACGAGCAGTACTTC. Its translation is CASSAVRAGPYEQYF.

This clone was counted at least ten times. CDR3 sequence reads: CASSLVGASEYNEQFF. CDR3 nucleotides: TGTGCCAGCAGCTTGGTAGGGGCTAGCGAGTACAATGAGCAGTTCTTC. The gene calls are TRBV5-8 and TRBJ2-1; perhaps TRBD2 as D (6 bases). V was shortened by 0 bases and J by 4 bases, with 14 bases between the two germline ends. CDR1 is SGHTS, CDR2 YDEGEE, per germline. This CDR3 spans 16 amino acids.

This clone was detected many times. This chain uses TRBV9 with TRBJ2-7, with no clear D. The V end lost 0 bases, the J end lost 2 bases, and 9 bases lay between the germline ends. The germline V gene encodes CDR1 SGDLS and CDR2 YYNGEE. The length of the CDR3 is 14 residues. The CDR3 nucleotides read TGTGCCAGCAGCGTAGACCTGCGGCCCTACGAGCAGTACTTC. Translation gives CASSVDLRPYEQYF.

The chain employs TRBV5-6 and TRBJ2-5; TRBD2 agrees at 11 bases. The ends lost 4 bases at V and 3 bases at J; junction bases unmatched: 5. This CDR3 is built from 15 residues. Germline values: CDR1 SGHDT, CDR2 YYEEEE. CDR3 sequence (DNA): TGTGCCAGCAGCGGGGGACTAGCGGAGAAAGAGACCCAGTACTTC. This translates into CASSGGLAEKETQYF.

By share of the sample, this clone is hyperexpanded (1% or more). The chain has TRBV28 and TRBJ1-2, with 10 bases aligning to TRBD1. With V trimmed by 6 bases and J by 8 bases, 6 bases remained unmatched. Per the germline V gene, CDR1 is MDHEN and CDR2 is SYDVKM. The CDR3 sequence is 13 residues long. CDR3 in DNA: TGTGCCAGCAGGCCAGGGACAGGGGAGGGCTACACCTTC. Translation: CASRPGTGEGYTF.

This clone was seen at least ten times. The chain links TRBV5-1 to TRBJ1-2; the match to TRBD1 covers 9 bases. Per germline, CDR1 SGHRS and CDR2 YFSETQ. The CDR3 sequence is 14 residues long. V lost 0 bases, J lost 6 bases, and 3 bases stayed unmatched. DNA for the CDR3: TGCGCCAGCAGCTTGGCTTGGACAGGGGATGGCTACACCTTC. It yields the protein CASSLAWTGDGYTF.

This clone was detected ten times or more. The V call is TRBV6-1, the J call TRBJ2-5; D is possibly TRBD1 (6 bases). Per the germline V gene, CDR1 is MNHNS and CDR2 is SASEGT. The CDR3 is 15 residues long. V dropped 6 bases and J dropped 2 bases, with 16 bases sitting between them. CDR3 sequence (DNA): TGTGCCAGCAGGACCAAAGGACAGATACAAGAGACCCAGTACTTC. Amino acids: CASRTKGQIQETQYF.

This clone showed up many times. This chain connects TRBV19 to TRBJ2-7, with unresolved D. The germline gives CDR1 LNHDA, CDR2 SQIVND (reference sequence). This CDR3 is built from 13 residues. V lost 7 bases and J 3 bases, leaving 13 bases between the germline ends. CDR3 sequence: CASTPTKGYEQYF. In nucleotides, the CDR3 is TGTGCCAGTACCCCCACGAAAGGCTACGAGCAGTACTTC.

This clone was seen ten or more times. The V gene is TRBV19, the J gene TRBJ2-3, with D hard to call. From germline, CDR1 is LNHDA and CDR2 SQIVND (reference sequence). Trimming removed 5 bases at V and 2 bases at J, with 17 bases between. The CDR3 has 16 residues. The CDR3 is CASSYLNLQATDTQYF. CDR3 coding DNA: TGTGCCAGTAGTTATCTAAATCTCCAGGCCACAGATACGCAGTATTTT.

This clone qualifies as medium-sized. The V and J genes are TRBV19 and TRBJ1-5; 7 positions match TRBD1. The trim removed 3 bases at V and 7 bases at J, leaving 6 bases unmatched. CDR1 LNHDA and CDR2 SQIVND come from the germline V gene (reference sequence). The CDR3 has 14 residues. The CDR3 DNA is TGTGCCAGTAGTATCTACAGGGGACGGCAGCCCCAGCATTTT. Translation gives CASSIYRGRQPQHF.